The rows below give T cell receptor beta chains drawn from one sample of a study of shared clonotypes between healthy human individuals. Profiled with immunoSEQ multiplex PCR; TCRdb holds only in-frame clones, not every one. The sample records more than 150,000 clones, 85% to 95% being singletons. Sample: naive CD4+ T cells sorted from blood. The source is a woman aged 25-40 years in good health. CDR3s include the opening cysteine and the closing phenylalanine or tryptophan. The D gene is left open where the match is weak. Where a row states a size, it is once, few, many or the class of an expanded clone; other rows omit it.

clone_size j_call v_call d_call cdr3_aa cdr3_nt
NA TRBJ2-3 TRBV7-9 NA CASSPRTVSTDTQYF TGTGCCAGCAGCCCACGGACAGTTAGCACAGATACGCAGTATTTT
NA TRBJ2-3 TRBV15 TRBD2 CATSRDERETDTQYF TGTGCCACCAGCAGAGACGAGCGGGAAACAGATACGCAGTATTTT
NA TRBJ1-2 TRBV2 NA CASSDPPLYGYTF TGTGCCAGCAGTGATCCGCCGCTTTATGGCTACACCTTC
NA TRBJ2-7 TRBV4-3 TRBD1 CASSPVGQGYEQYF TGCGCCAGCAGCCCGGTGGGACAGGGGTACGAGCAGTACTTC
once TRBJ2-6 TRBV27 TRBD1 CACSGQGRGANVLTF TGTGCCTGCAGTGGACAGGGTAGGGGGGCCAACGTCCTGACTTTC
NA TRBJ2-7 TRBV28 NA CASSLGQLSPYEQYF TGTGCCAGCAGTCTTGGACAGCTCTCGCCCTACGAGCAGTACTTC
NA TRBJ2-4 TRBV5-6 TRBD2 CASSIPGLAESKNIQYF TGTGCCAGCAGCATTCCGGGACTAGCGGAGTCAAAAAACATTCAGTACTTC
NA TRBJ1-1 TRBV28 TRBD1 CASRMGQGGAEAFF TGTGCCAGCAGGATGGGACAGGGGGGCGCTGAAGCTTTCTTT
NA TRBJ1-3 TRBV28 TRBD1 CASSLYPDSTGSGNTIYF TGTGCCAGCAGTTTATACCCCGACTCGACAGGGTCTGGAAACACCATATATTTT
NA TRBJ2-3 TRBV4-2 NA CASSQASGGGTDTQYF TGTGCCAGCAGCCAAGCCTCAGGCGGGGGCACAGATACGCAGTATTTT
NA TRBJ2-7 TRBV28 NA CASREGPNYEQYF TGTGCCAGCAGGGAGGGGCCCAACTACGAGCAGTACTTC
NA TRBJ2-7 TRBV5-4 NA CASSQGQNYEQYF TGTGCCAGCAGCCAAGGACAGAACTACGAGCAGTACTTC
NA TRBJ2-6 TRBV6-6 TRBD1 CASSKGGAGANVLTF TGTGCCAGCAGTAAAGGGGGCGCTGGGGCCAACGTCCTGACTTTC
NA TRBJ2-7 TRBV28 NA CASSGTQSWISEQYF TGTGCCAGCAGTGGGACTCAGAGTTGGATCTCCGAGCAGTACTTC
NA TRBJ2-1 TRBV4-1 TRBD2 CASSQPGLAGVIAEQFF TGCGCCAGCAGCCAACCGGGACTAGCGGGAGTTATCGCTGAGCAGTTCTTC
NA TRBJ2-7 TRBV18 NA CASSLGLGGYEQYF TGTGCCAGCTCCCTGGGGCTGGGGGGCTACGAGCAGTACTTC
NA TRBJ1-2 TRBV7-6 NA CASSGQNPLMEGYTF TGTGCCAGCAGCGGACAGAACCCCCTGATGGAAGGCTACACCTTC
NA TRBJ2-1 TRBV5-1 TRBD2 CASSLRVSGSGNEQFF TGCGCCAGCAGCTTAAGGGTTAGCGGGAGTGGAAATGAGCAGTTCTTC
NA TRBJ1-2 TRBV5-1 NA CASSQDTNYGYTF TGCGCCAGCAGCCAGGACACAAACTATGGCTACACCTTC
NA TRBJ2-7 TRBV18 NA CASSRAWNEQYF TGTGCCAGCTCACGCGCGTGGAACGAGCAGTACTTC
NA TRBJ2-1 TRBV2 NA CASSEALTGAGYNEQFF TGTGCCAGCAGTGAAGCTTTAACGGGAGCTGGTTACAATGAGCAGTTCTTC
NA TRBJ2-1 TRBV29-1 NA CSVEEGGVHSYNEQFF TGCAGCGTTGAAGAAGGAGGGGTTCACTCCTACAATGAGCAGTTCTTC
NA TRBJ1-4 TRBV19 NA CASKESQGEKLFF TGTGCCAGTAAGGAATCCCAGGGAGAAAAACTGTTTTTT
NA TRBJ1-5 TRBV18 NA CASSPPGSSNQPQHF TGTGCCAGCTCACCACCGGGTTCTAGCAATCAGCCCCAGCATTTT
NA TRBJ2-1 TRBV5-1 TRBD1 CASSHGQATNEQFF TGCGCCAGCAGCCACGGACAGGCCACCAATGAGCAGTTCTTC
NA TRBJ2-3 TRBV6-1 TRBD1 CASSRDRVADTQYF TGTGCCAGCAGTAGGGACAGGGTGGCAGATACGCAGTATTTT
NA TRBJ2-5 TRBV6-1 TRBD1 CASSEAGLGTGETQYF TGTGCCAGCAGTGAAGCGGGTTTGGGGACAGGGGAGACCCAGTACTTC
NA TRBJ2-2 TRBV14 NA CASSLMTGYTGELFF TGTGCCAGCAGCCTTATGACAGGATACACCGGGGAGCTGTTTTTT
NA TRBJ1-5 TRBV6-6 NA CASSYLGDQPQHF TGTGCCAGCAGTTACTTGGGGGATCAGCCCCAGCATTTT
NA TRBJ1-5 TRBV6-5 NA CASSSGGGNQPQHF TGTGCCAGCAGTTCGGGGGGCGGCAATCAGCCCCAGCATTTT
NA TRBJ1-3 TRBV13 TRBD1 CASSSDRASGNTIYF TGTGCCAGCAGCTCCGACAGGGCATCTGGAAACACCATATATTTT
NA TRBJ1-6 TRBV5-5 NA CASSLVGTRNSPLHF TGTGCCAGCAGCTTGGTAGGGACTCGCAATTCACCCCTCCACTTT
NA TRBJ1-1 TRBV7-9 NA CASSAGRGTEAFF TGTGCCAGCAGCGCCGGGAGGGGGACTGAAGCTTTCTTT
NA TRBJ2-6 TRBV11-2 NA CASSEQITGANVLTF TGTGCCAGCAGCGAACAGATCACTGGGGCCAACGTCCTGACTTTC
NA TRBJ2-2 TRBV5-1 NA CASSLVRLTGELFF TGCGCCAGCAGCTTGGTTCGTCTCACCGGGGAGCTGTTTTTT
NA TRBJ2-5 TRBV7-7 NA CASSFAPQETQYF TGTGCCAGCAGCTTTGCCCCCCAAGAGACCCAGTACTTC
NA TRBJ1-5 TRBV18 TRBD1 CASSPTGDQPQHF TGTGCCAGCTCACCAACAGGGGATCAGCCCCAGCATTTT
NA TRBJ1-4 TRBV19 NA CASSTPGANEKLFF TGTGCCAGTAGTACACCGGGAGCTAATGAAAAACTGTTTTTT
NA TRBJ2-7 TRBV4-1 TRBD1 CASSQDGSGGAVPYEQYF TGCGCCAGCAGCCAAGATGGGTCAGGGGGCGCAGTCCCCTACGAGCAGTACTTC
NA TRBJ1-1 TRBV5-1 NA CASSLVPSSGDTEAFF TGCGCCAGCAGCTTGGTGCCTTCATCAGGGGACACTGAAGCTTTCTTT
NA TRBJ1-1 TRBV19 NA CASSILGVFWDGNTEAFF TGTGCCAGTAGTATATTAGGGGTCTTTTGGGACGGCAACACTGAAGCTTTCTTT
NA TRBJ1-4 TRBV28 TRBD1 CASLPGQTNEKLFF TGTGCCAGTCTTCCGGGACAGACTAATGAAAAACTGTTTTTT
NA TRBJ2-1 TRBV18 NA CASSSTYIRAPNEQFF TGTGCCAGTTCCTCCACTTACATCAGGGCGCCCAATGAGCAGTTCTTC
NA TRBJ1-4 TRBV15 TRBD1 CATSRGQGAATNEKLFF TGTGCCACCAGCAGAGGGCAGGGGGCTGCAACTAATGAAAAACTGTTTTTT
NA TRBJ1-5 TRBV28 TRBD1 CATRGGQVLNQPQHF TGTGCCACTCGAGGGGGACAGGTACTTAATCAGCCCCAGCATTTT
NA TRBJ2-7 TRBV27 NA CASSRDRLSYEQYF TGTGCCAGCAGTCGGGACCGACTATCCTACGAGCAGTACTTC
NA TRBJ2-1 TRBV5-6 NA CASSLRAGGQENEQFF TGTGCCAGCAGCTTGCGGGCGGGGGGACAGGAGAATGAGCAGTTCTTC